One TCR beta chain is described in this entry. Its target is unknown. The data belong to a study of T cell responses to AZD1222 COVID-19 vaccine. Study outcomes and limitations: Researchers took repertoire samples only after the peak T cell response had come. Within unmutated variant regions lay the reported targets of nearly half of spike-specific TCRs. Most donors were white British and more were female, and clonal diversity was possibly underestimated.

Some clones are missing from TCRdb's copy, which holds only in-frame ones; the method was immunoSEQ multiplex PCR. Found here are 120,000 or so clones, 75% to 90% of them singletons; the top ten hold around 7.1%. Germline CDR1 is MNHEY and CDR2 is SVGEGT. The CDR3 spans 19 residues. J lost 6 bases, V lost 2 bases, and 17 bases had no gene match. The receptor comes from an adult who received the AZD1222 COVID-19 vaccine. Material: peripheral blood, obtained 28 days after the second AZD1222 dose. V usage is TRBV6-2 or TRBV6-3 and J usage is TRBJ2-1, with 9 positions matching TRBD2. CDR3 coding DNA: TGTGCCAGCAGTTACAGGGCGGCTAGCGGGGCCTCAGATGGCAATGAGCAGTTCTTC. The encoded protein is CASSYRAASGASDGNEQFF.